The T cell receptor (beta chain) described here comes from a study of T cell repertoires in cytomegalovirus infection (dated by TCRdb to about 2019). Describing the broader study: Peptide stimulations targeted recently identified HLA-C-restricted CMV epitopes, whose presentation resists viral immunomodulation, together with well-studied HLA-B-restricted epitopes. Because public TCR beta signatures pointed to carriage of CMV infection together with the matching HLA type, the HLA type of each donor mattered for the analysis. Overall study outcomes, separate from this receptor: In the ex vivo response, HLA-C-restricted CMV-specific TCR beta clonotypes were dominant, and in two of eight donors the single most frequent clonotype came from this HLA-C-restricted group. In both this cohort and an independent roughly 360-donor cohort, the cumulative frequency of public TCR beta family members distinguished carriers of CMV infection plus the relevant HLA type.

Sequencing was carried out with an Illumina HiSeq 1500. TCRdb cleaned the public reads at Q25 with fastp, built clones with MiXCR and kept in-frame beta chains. Under each unique CDR3 protein, matching rows form one entry showing the most common genes and DNA. The sample table lists 900,000 to 950,000 distinct CDR3 sequences, around 32% of them with a count of one. The ten biggest clones cover 13% of the sample. Interpreted using the paper, the treatment or condition label stands for: in vitro stimulation with specific CMV peptide epitopes to enrich CMV-specific T cells. As concerns this clonotype: Its antigen remains unidentified. No much larger clone is present one base from it, and per-base qualities are unavailable.

Trimming takes 3 bases from V and 4 bases from J, and the germline ends sit 14 bases apart. The germline V gene supplies CDR1 MNHNS and CDR2 SASEGT. There are 15 amino acids in the CDR3, from cysteine to phenylalanine inclusive. The only DNA kept is the CDR3, 45 bases in frame from the first base. The V and J genes are TRBV6-1 and TRBJ2-3, with the D gene not confidently named. This sequence was found in a human donor in good health (CMV status not recorded). Some clones in this sample may be carry-over from other donors' samples. The sample was cultured CD8+ T cells from PBMCs, taken from culture after CMV antigen stimulation. The CDR3 loop reads CASSDLLSGADTQYF. The DNA is TGTGCCAGCAGTGATCTGCTATCAGGCGCAGATACGCAGTATTTT.